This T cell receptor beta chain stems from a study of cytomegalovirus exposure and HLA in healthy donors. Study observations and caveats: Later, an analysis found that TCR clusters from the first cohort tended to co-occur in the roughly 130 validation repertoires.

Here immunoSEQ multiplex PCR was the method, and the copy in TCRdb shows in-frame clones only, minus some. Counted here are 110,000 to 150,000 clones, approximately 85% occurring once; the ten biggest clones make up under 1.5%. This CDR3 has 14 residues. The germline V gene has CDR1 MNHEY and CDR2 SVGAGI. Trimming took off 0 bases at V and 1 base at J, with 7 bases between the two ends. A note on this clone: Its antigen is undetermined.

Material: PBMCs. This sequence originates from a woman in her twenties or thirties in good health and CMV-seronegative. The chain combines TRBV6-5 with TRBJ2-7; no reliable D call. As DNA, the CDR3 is TGTGCCAGCAGTTACTCGGGCAGGTCCTACGAGCAGTACTTC. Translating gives CASSYSGRSYEQYF.